The 5 T cell receptor beta chains below were found in one sample sequenced in a study of type 1 regulatory T cells. MiXCR was run by TCRdb on the reads, yielding one entry per CDR3 protein. The table has fewer than 70,000 distinct CDR3 sequences, around 57% seen once. These receptors' antigens are unknown. Specimen: cultured T cells, either the whole culture or a sorted T cell fraction (not recorded which). Subset of the sample: Tr1-enriched cell product generated in vitro against host alloantigens. The receptors stem from a human donor in good health.

The chain carries TRBV5-4 and TRBJ2-5; D perhaps matches TRBD1 (5 bases). Trimming removed 4 bases at V and 4 bases at J, with 14 bases between. The CDR3 runs 14 residues. Germline assignment: CDR1 SGHNT and CDR2 YYREEE (reference sequence). CDR3 nucleotide sequence: TGTGCCAGCAGCCTAGGACGAAGGGGAGAGACCCAGTACTTC. As protein: CASSLGRRGETQYF.

The chain carries TRBV19 and TRBJ2-1; TRBD2 agrees at 10 bases. This CDR3 has 14 amino acids. Looked up from germline, CDR1 is LNHDA and CDR2 is SQIVND (reference sequence). The V segment lost 8 bases and the J segment 6 bases; nucleotides outside the gene matches: 7. The CDR3 region is CASSGLAEINEQFF. As DNA, the CDR3 is TGTGCCAGTTCCGGACTAGCGGAGATCAATGAGCAGTTCTTC.

This rearrangement joins TRBV27 to TRBJ1-4; D gene uncertain. This CDR3 region has 16 residues. Germline-derived CDR1 and CDR2 are MNHEY and SMNVEV (reference sequence). Trimming cost V 3 bases and J 5 bases, with 16 bases left between them. The CDR3 region has the DNA TGTGCCAGCAGTTTTTCGGTGAACGCGCAGAATGAAAAACTGTTTTTT. Protein sequence: CASSFSVNAQNEKLFF. Using reference TRBV27 and TRBJ1-4 for the parts outside the CDR3, the full variable domain is EAQVTQNPRYLITVTGKKLTVTCSQNMNHEYMSWYRQDPGLGLRQIYYSMNVEVTDKGDVPEGYKVSRKEKRNFPLILESPSPNQTSLYFCASSFSVNAQNEKLFFGSGTQLSVL.

The chain carries TRBV18 and TRBJ2-1; no firm D call. Germline CDR1 KGHSH, CDR2 LQKENI. The CDR3 is made up of 13 amino acids. The V end was cut by 3 bases, the J end by 8 bases, with 11 bases between. CDR3 residues: CASSPSLGYEQFF. CDR3 in DNA: TGTGCCAGCTCACCCAGCCTTGGGTATGAGCAGTTCTTC.

The table lists this clonotype with a count of one. The chain recombines TRBV5-1 with TRBJ1-4; TRBD1 matches at 7 bases. Germline CDR1 and CDR2: SGHRS and YFSETQ. Trimming removed 1 base from V and 5 bases from J; junction bases left unmatched: 8. There are 16 residues in the CDR3. The CDR3 DNA reads TGCGCCAGCAGCTTGCAACCGGGACAGCTAAATGAAAAACTGTTTTTT. This gives the protein CASSLQPGQLNEKLFF.